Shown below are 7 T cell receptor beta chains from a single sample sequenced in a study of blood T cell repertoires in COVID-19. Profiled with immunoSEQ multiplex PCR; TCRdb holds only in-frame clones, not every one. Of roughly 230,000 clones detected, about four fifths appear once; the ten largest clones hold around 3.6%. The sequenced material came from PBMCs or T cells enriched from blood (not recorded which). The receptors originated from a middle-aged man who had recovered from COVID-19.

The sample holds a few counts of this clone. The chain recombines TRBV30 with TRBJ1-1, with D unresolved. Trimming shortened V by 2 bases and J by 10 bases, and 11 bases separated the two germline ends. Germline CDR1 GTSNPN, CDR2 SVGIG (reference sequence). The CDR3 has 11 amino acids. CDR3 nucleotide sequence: TGTGCCTGGAGTCGGAGTTTTCGAGCTTTCTTT. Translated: CAWSRSFRAFF.

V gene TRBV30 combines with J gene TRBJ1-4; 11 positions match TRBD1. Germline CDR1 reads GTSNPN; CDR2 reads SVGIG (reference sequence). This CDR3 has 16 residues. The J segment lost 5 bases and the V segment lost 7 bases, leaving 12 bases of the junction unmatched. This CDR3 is CAFSRDRGNWNEKLFF. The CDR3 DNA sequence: TGTGCCTTTTCCCGGGACAGGGGGAATTGGAATGAAAAACTGTTTTTT.

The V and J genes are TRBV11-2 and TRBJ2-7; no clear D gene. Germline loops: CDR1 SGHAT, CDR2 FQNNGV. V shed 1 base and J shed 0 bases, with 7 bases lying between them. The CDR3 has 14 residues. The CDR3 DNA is TGTGCCAGCAGCTTAGGACCGGGCTCCTACGAGCAGTACTTC. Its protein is CASSLGPGSYEQYF.

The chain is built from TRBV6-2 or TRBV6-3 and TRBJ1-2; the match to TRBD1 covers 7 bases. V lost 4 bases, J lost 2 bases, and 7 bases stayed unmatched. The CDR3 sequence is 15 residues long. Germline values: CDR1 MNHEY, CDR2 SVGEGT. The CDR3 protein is CASSSSTGVNYGYTF. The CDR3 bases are TGTGCCAGCAGTTCCTCAACAGGGGTGAACTATGGCTACACCTTC.

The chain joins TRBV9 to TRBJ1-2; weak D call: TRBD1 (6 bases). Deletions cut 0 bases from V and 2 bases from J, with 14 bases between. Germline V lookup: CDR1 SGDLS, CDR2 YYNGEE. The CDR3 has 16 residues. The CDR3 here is CASSVEIGGKNYGYTF. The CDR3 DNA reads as TGTGCCAGCAGCGTAGAGATAGGGGGAAAAAACTATGGCTACACCTTC. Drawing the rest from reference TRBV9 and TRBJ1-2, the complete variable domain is DSGVTQTPKHLITATGQRVTLRCSPRSGDLSVYWYQQSLDQGLQFLIQYYNGEERAKGNILERFSAQQFPDLHSELNLSSLELGDSALYFCASSVEIGGKNYGYTFGSGTRLTVV.

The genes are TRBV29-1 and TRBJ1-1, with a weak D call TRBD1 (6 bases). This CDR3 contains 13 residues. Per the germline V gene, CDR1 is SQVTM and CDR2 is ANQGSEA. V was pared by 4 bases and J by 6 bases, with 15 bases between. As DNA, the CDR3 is TGCAGCGTTGGCCGATGGGGGCAGGCTGAAGCTTTCTTT. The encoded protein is CSVGRWGQAEAFF.

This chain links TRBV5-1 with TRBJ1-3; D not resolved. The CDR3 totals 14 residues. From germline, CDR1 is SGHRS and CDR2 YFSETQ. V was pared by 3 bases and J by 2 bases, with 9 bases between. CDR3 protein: CASSSDITGNTIYF. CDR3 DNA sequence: TGCGCCAGCAGCTCCGACATAACTGGAAACACCATATATTTT. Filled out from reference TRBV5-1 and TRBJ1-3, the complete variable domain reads KAGVTQTPRYLIKTRGQQVTLSCSPISGHRSVSWYQQTPGQGLQFLFEYFSETQRNKGNFPGRFSGRQFSNSRSEMNVSTLELGDSALYLCASSSDITGNTIYFGEGSWLTVV.